One and the same sample provided the 9 T cell receptor beta chains below, sequenced in a study of CD8+CD57+ T cells in acquired aplastic anemia. Genomic DNA templated the TCR beta VDJ and CDR3 profiling. TCRdb redid the calling of the reads with MiXCR, one entry per CDR3 protein. The table lists under 250,000 distinct CDR3 sequences, 34% of them singletons. The source material was sorted CD4+, CD8+, or CD8+CD57+ T cells (not recorded which) from PBMCs. The receptors were gathered from a human donor in good health, serving as a control.

In this sample, this clonotype turned up once. Possible read error: a much larger clone is one base away. The chain uses TRBV6-2 or TRBV6-3 and TRBJ2-3; no reliable D call. The CDR3 length is 13 residues. In germline, CDR1 is MNHEY, CDR2 SVGEGT. The V and J ends lost 0 bases and 4 bases respectively, with 5 bases between them. This chain's CDR3 is CASSYSESDTQYF. The CDR3 nucleotides are TGTGCCAGCAGTTACTCGGAGTCAGATACGCAGTATTTT.

The chain is built from TRBV10-3 and TRBJ1-5, with TRBD1 identical over 10 bases. Germline V gene sequence: CDR1 ENHRY, CDR2 SYGVKD. CDR3 size: 14 residues. The V and J ends lost 5 bases and 6 bases, in that order; junction bases with no gene match: 4. The CDR3 DNA reads TGTGCCATCAGTACCGGGACAGGGGTTCAGCCCCAGCATTTT. Its protein product is CAISTGTGVQPQHF.

This chain connects TRBV2 to TRBJ2-3; 9 bases match TRBD2. The CDR3 runs 15 residues. Germline CDR1 SNHLY, CDR2 FYNNEI. J was trimmed by 3 bases and V by 5 bases; bases with no gene match: 6. For the CDR3, the DNA is TGTGCCAGCAGTATGGCGGGGGGGCCAACAGATACGCAGTATTTT. Encoded protein: CASSMAGGPTDTQYF.

J is TRBJ1-5 and V is TRBV9; no definite D call. Germline CDR1 is SGDLS and CDR2 is YYNGEE. The CDR3 is made up of 15 amino acids. The V end lost 1 base, the J end lost 0 bases, and 8 bases lay between the germline ends. The CDR3 bases are TGTGCCAGCAGCGTACACGGTGATAGCAATCAGCCCCAGCATTTT. It encodes CASSVHGDSNQPQHF.

At least ten counts were recorded for this clonotype. The chain links TRBV2 to TRBJ2-7, with a possible D match to TRBD2 (7 bases). The CDR3 contains 16 residues. In germline, CDR1 is SNHLY, CDR2 FYNNEI. With 6 bases removed from V and 4 bases from J, the gap between germline ends came to 22 bases. CDR3 amino acids: CASRGGGGASAYEQYF. The CDR3 nucleotides read TGTGCCAGCAGGGGAGGAGGGGGGGCATCGGCTTACGAGCAGTACTTC.

This clonotype was seen at least ten times. This chain joins TRBV2 and TRBJ1-5, with D maybe TRBD1 (6 bases). Germline assignment: CDR1 SNHLY and CDR2 FYNNEI. The CDR3 spans 15 residues. Trimming took off 6 bases at V and 3 bases at J, with 15 bases between the two ends. The CDR3 bases are TGTGCCAGCAGGGGACACGGGCTACTCAATCAGCCCCAGCATTTT. Amino acids: CASRGHGLLNQPQHF. Variable domain in full (rest from reference TRBV2 and TRBJ1-5): EPEVTQTPSHQVTQMGQEVILRCVPISNHLYFYWYRQILGQKVEFLVSFYNNEISEKSEIFDDQFSVERPDGSNFTLKIRSTKLEDSAMYFCASRGHGLLNQPQHFGDGTRLSIL.

As to this clonotype: A much larger clone is a single base away; this may be a read error. The gene calls are TRBV7-2 and TRBJ2-7; tentative D call: TRBD1 (6 bases). The CDR3 length is 14 residues. Germline lookup yields CDR1 SGHTA and CDR2 FQGNSA. The CDR3 DNA sequence: TGTGCCAGCAGCTTAACAGGGCACTCCTACGAGCAGTGCTTC. The encoded protein is CASSLTGHSYEQCF.

The sample holds many counts of this clonotype. The chain combines TRBV20-1 with TRBJ1-1; D is perhaps TRBD1 (6 bases). The CDR3 has 13 residues. The germline CDR1 and CDR2 sequences are DFQATT and SNEGSKA (reference sequence). Trimming left V 5 bases short and J 4 bases short, with 14 bases between. CDR3 in DNA: TGCAGTGCTGTAACAGGGACTACCACTGAAGCTTTCTTT. This gives the protein CSAVTGTTTEAFF.

This clonotype was counted many times. The chain is built from TRBV5-1 and TRBJ2-7, with D possibly matching TRBD2 (5 bases). V gave up 0 bases and J gave up 5 bases, with 12 bases separating them. CDR1 is SGHRS and CDR2 is YFSETQ in the germline V gene. The CDR3 is made up of 14 amino acids. The CDR3 DNA sequence: TGCGCCAGCAGCTTGGAGGTGGGAGACCACGAGCAGTACTTC. Translation gives CASSLEVGDHEQYF.